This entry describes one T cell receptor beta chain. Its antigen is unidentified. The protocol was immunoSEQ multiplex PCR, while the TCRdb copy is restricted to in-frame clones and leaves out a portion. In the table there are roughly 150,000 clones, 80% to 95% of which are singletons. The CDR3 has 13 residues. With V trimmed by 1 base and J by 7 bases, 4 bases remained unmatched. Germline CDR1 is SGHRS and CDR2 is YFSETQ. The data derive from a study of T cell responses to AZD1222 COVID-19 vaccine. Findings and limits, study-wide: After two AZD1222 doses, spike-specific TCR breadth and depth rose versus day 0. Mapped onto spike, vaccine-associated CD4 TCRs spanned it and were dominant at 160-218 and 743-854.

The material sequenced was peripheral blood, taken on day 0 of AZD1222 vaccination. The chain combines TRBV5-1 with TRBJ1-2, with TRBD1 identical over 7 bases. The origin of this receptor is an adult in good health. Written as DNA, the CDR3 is TGCGCCAGCAGCTTGATAGGGGGCTCTGGCTACACCTTC. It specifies CASSLIGGSGYTF.